In this sample, the clone carrying this T cell receptor (beta chain) turned up a few times. Its antigen remains unidentified. This sample is part of a study of T cell repertoires in cytomegalovirus infection. About the study: Indications came from public TCR beta signatures; they pointed to CMV infection and to a matching HLA type. Overall study findings and caveats: HLA-C-restricted TCR beta clonotypes specific for CMV led the ex vivo response.

TCRdb re-called the reads through MiXCR, storing one row per CDR3 protein. The repertoire has 310,000 or so distinct CDR3 sequences, more than 20% of them found once; the top ten carry more than 10%. The length of the CDR3 is 15 residues. The germline V and J ends were trimmed by 5 bases and 4 bases, with 15 bases remaining between them. Germline-derived CDR1 and CDR2 are LNHDA and SQIVND (reference sequence). The chain couples TRBV19 to TRBJ1-5, with D possibly being TRBD1 (6 bases). This TCR came from a human donor in good health (CMV status not recorded). Some clones in this sample may be carry-over from other donors' samples. This material consisted of cultured PBMCs, taken from culture after CMV antigen stimulation. As DNA, the CDR3 is TGTGCCAGTAGTGTAAATACAGGGACAAATCAGCCCCAGCATTTT. Amino acid sequence: CASSVNTGTNQPQHF.